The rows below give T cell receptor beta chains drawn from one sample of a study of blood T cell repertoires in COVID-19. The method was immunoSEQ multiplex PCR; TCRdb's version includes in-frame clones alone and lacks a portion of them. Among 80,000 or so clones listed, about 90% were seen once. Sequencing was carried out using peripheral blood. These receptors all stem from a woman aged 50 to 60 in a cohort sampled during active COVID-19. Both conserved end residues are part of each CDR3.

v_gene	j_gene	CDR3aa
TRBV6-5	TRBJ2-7	CASSRTSGSYEQYF
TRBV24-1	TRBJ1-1	CATSDHDRRAFF
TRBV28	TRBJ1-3	CASSLGNQGGNTIYF
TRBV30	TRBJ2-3	CAWSPPNGGIADTQYF
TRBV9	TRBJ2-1	CASSYWTSGRDEQFF
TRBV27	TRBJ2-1	CASSLLGEQFF
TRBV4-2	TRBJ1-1	CASSHLAQGLNTEAFF
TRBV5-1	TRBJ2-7	CASSLGDRGLREQYF
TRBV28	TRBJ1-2	CASSSFGGGHTGVVYGYTF
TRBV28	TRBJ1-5	CASSSRTGISQPQHF
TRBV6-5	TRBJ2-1	CASSPRGQGGNEQFF
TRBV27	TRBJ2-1	CASSVLAGEVNEQFF
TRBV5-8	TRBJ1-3	CASSYEPGNTIYF
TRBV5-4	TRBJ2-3	CASTSQEGLALDTQYF
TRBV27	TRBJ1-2	CASSRLPGQGDYGYTF
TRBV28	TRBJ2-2	CASPGRAGELFF
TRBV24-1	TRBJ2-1	CATTPGLAGKADEQFF
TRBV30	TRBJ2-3	CAWGSGRFADTQYF
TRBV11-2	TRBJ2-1	CASSPDSPVYNEQFF
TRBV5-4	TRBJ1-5	CASSWDSSNQPQHF
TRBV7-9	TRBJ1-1	CASSLQVGRMNTEAFF
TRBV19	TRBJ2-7	CASQQGQSYEQYF